Only a few counts were recorded for the clone carrying this T cell receptor beta chain. What it binds is unknown. This entry belongs to a study of OX40 agonist ivuxolimab in advanced cancers. Study in general: One hepatocellular carcinoma and a couple of cutaneous melanoma patients partially responded.

TCRdb's copy holds only in-frame clones and misses some; the assay was immunoSEQ multiplex PCR. Of more than 50,000 clones listed, about 85% are singletons. Study-level findings and limits: Specificity for antigen went undetermined in the expanded peripheral T cells. Nonresponders included some who also had low normalized T-cell clonal expansion. Expanded clones were, on average, more numerous in CD8+ T cells than in CD4+.

Germline V gives CDR1 ENHRY, CDR2 SYGVKD. This CDR3 has 13 residues. Trimming cost V 2 bases and J 2 bases, with 6 bases left between them. Here the sequenced sample was CD4+ or CD8+ T cells sorted from blood, taken in a trial of the OX40 agonist ivuxolimab. V gene TRBV10-3 combines with J gene TRBJ1-2, with D perhaps matching TRBD1 (6 bases). The sequence came from an adult with an advanced solid tumor such as melanoma, head and neck, liver or kidney cancer. CDR3 sequence reads: CAISEGQNYGYTF. The CDR3 coding sequence is TGTGCCATCAGTGAGGGACAGAACTATGGCTACACCTTC.